The 6 T cell receptor beta chains reported below all come from one sample, sequenced in a study of regulatory T cells in long-lasting Graves disease. Time point: newly diagnosed GD, antithyroid drugs for less than 3 months. PBMCs provided the RNA from which the TCR library was made. The authors built TCR beta libraries using iRepertoire HTBI primers and Arm-PCR of CDR3 regions. TCRdb used MiXCR to reprocess the multiplex PCR reads, holding one entry per CDR3 protein. In the table there are over 350,000 distinct CDR3 sequences, around 15% of which are singletons. These same records also appear under a second study, on T cells in Graves' hyperthyroidism and ophthalmopathy.

Specimen: peripheral blood mononuclear cells (PBMCs), collected at new diagnosis, from a patient treated with antithyroid drugs. These receptors came from a woman between 50 and 59 years old with Graves disease.

Of note for this clonotype: A single base is all that separates this from a far larger clone, so a read error is likely. The V gene is TRBV11-1, the J gene TRBJ2-3; D gene unclear. The tail of the sequence fits TRBJ2-1 better, so the J call may be wrong. CDR3 length: 14 amino acids. From germline, CDR1 is SGHAT and CDR2 FQDESV (reference sequence). The CDR3 reads CVSSLEVGLGEQFF. The CDR3 nucleotides are TGTGTCAGCAGCTTAGAGGTTGGGCTTGGTGAGCAGTTCTTC.

This clonotype appeared a few times. This chain's CDR3 is CASSYGGGQGYEQYF. The CDR3 region has the DNA TGTGCCAGCAGTTACGGTGGGGGACAGGGCTACGAGCAGTACTTC. V and J are TRBV6-5 and TRBJ2-7; 9 bases are a match to TRBD1. The germline gives CDR1 MNHEY, CDR2 SVGAGI. The CDR3 contains 15 residues. Trimming at V came to 2 bases and at J to 3 bases, leaving 5 bases not matched to a gene.

This clonotype appeared many times. V gene TRBV7-9 combines with J gene TRBJ2-4; TRBD1 matches at 7 bases. Germline V lookup: CDR1 SEHNR, CDR2 FQNEAQ (reference sequence). This CDR3 has 14 amino acids. Trimming at V came to 6 bases and at J to 2 bases, leaving 4 bases not matched to a gene. CDR3 nucleotides: TGTGCCAGCAGTTCGACAGGGTCCAAAAACATTCAGTACTTC. It translates to CASSSTGSKNIQYF.

This clonotype was found a few times. This chain links TRBV7-8 with TRBJ2-7; 10 bases are shared with TRBD2. The junction had 5 bases not matched to a gene; V was cut back by 1 base and J by 5 bases. This CDR3 has 15 residues. CDR1 and CDR2 from the germline V gene are SGHVS and FQNEAQ. CDR3 residues: CASSLEASGRDEQYF. The CDR3 nucleotides are TGTGCCAGCAGCTTAGAAGCTAGCGGGAGAGACGAGCAGTACTTC.

This clonotype occurred many times. The rearrangement links TRBV7-2 to TRBJ2-3; no definite D call. V shed 2 bases and J shed 4 bases, with 10 bases lying between them. CDR3 length: 14 residues. Germline CDR1 SGHTA, CDR2 FQGNSA. The CDR3 loop is CASSLTIAADTQYF. DNA of the CDR3: TGTGCCAGCAGCTTAACCATAGCAGCAGATACGCAGTATTTT.

This clonotype was detected ten times or more. The rearrangement uses TRBV28 and TRBJ2-7, with D unresolved. This CDR3 is 12 amino acids long. Germline assignment: CDR1 MDHEN and CDR2 SYDVKM. V dropped 6 bases and J dropped 2 bases, with 8 bases sitting between them. CDR3 bases: TGTGCCAGCAGCATCTTTACCTACGAGCAGTACTTC. Protein product: CASSIFTYEQYF.